A single sample is the source of the 14 T cell receptor beta chains below, sequenced in a study of cytomegalovirus exposure and HLA in healthy donors (dated by TCRdb to 2015 to 2018). Library preparation used the immunoSEQ multiplex PCR assay. For the multiplex PCR, a mixture combining 60 forward primers for TCR Vbeta segments and 13 reverse primers for TCR Jbeta segments was used. TCRdb holds this immuneACCESS table with in-frame rearrangements only. Some clones are missing; in checked studies, unresolved V genes explain under half, and the rest has no known cause. This sample has about 150,000 clones in its table, and roughly 74% of those were observed once. About 2.6% of the sample is held by the ten biggest clonotypes. Sequencing input: PBMCs. The receptor set was obtained from a man aged 18 to 30 in good health and CMV-seronegative.

This chain joins TRBV7-9 and TRBJ1-2; D possibly corresponds to TRBD1 (6 bases). V lost 1 base to trimming and J lost 10 bases, with 13 bases between them. Germline CDR1 and CDR2: SEHNR and FQNEAQ (reference sequence). This CDR3 region has 13 residues. The CDR3 region is CASSLETGLLYTF. The CDR3 nucleotides are TGTGCCAGCAGCTTAGAGACAGGCCTCCTCTACACCTTC.

The CDR3 loop is CASSGYLQGARPQHF. In DNA form, the CDR3 reads TGTGCCAGCAGTGGATACCTTCAGGGGGCACGGCCCCAGCATTTT. The rearrangement links TRBV6-1 to TRBJ1-5; 8 bases are shared with TRBD1. After removal of 4 bases from V and 9 bases from J, the junction contained 11 bases not matched to a gene. CDR1 and CDR2 from the germline V gene are MNHNS and SASEGT. The CDR3 covers 15 residues.

The V gene is TRBV7-9, the J gene TRBJ2-3; 8 bases agree with TRBD2. The germline gives CDR1 SEHNR, CDR2 FQNEAQ (reference sequence). After removal of 4 bases from V and 6 bases from J, the junction contained 9 bases not matched to a gene. The CDR3 runs 15 residues. The CDR3 region is CASSSLGGASDTQYF. CDR3 sequence (DNA): TGTGCCAGCAGCTCGCTCGGGGGGGCGTCGGATACGCAGTATTTT.

This clone was observed a few times. The chain carries TRBV29-1 and TRBJ1-2; 8 positions match TRBD1. J lost 8 bases, V lost 2 bases, and 7 bases had no gene match. The germline V gene has CDR1 SQVTM and CDR2 ANQGSEA. This CDR3 contains 13 residues. The CDR3 sequence: CSVELAGGGGYTF. In DNA form, the CDR3 reads TGCAGCGTTGAACTTGCAGGGGGCGGGGGCTACACCTTC.

Worth noting for this clone: The same CDR3 is also encoded by other DNA sequences in this sample. This chain connects TRBV27 to TRBJ2-7; 8 nucleotides align to TRBD2. The CDR3 is 13 residues long. V was pared by 11 bases and J by 5 bases, with 11 bases of the junction left unmatched. From germline, CDR1 is MNHEY and CDR2 SMNVEV (reference sequence). The CDR3 loop is CASSPAGGNEQYV. The CDR3 DNA sequence: TGTGCCTCATCTCCCGCGGGGGGAAACGAGCAGTACGTC.

The chain recombines TRBV2 with TRBJ1-3; TRBD1 is a possible D gene (5 bases). The germline CDR1 and CDR2 sequences are SNHLY and FYNNEI. The CDR3 loop spans 16 amino acids. The V and J ends lost 3 bases and 5 bases respectively, with 17 bases between them. The CDR3 bases are TGTGCCAGCAGTGACCCCGTGGGGCGGACGAGAAACACCATATATTTT. Its translation: CASSDPVGRTRNTIYF.

The chain is built from TRBV5-6 and TRBJ2-7; D is ambiguous. Germline-derived CDR1 and CDR2 are SGHDT and YYEEEE. The CDR3 extends over 15 amino acids. The germline V and J ends were trimmed by 4 bases and 0 bases, with 14 bases remaining between them. The CDR3: CASSLDWISSYEQYF. CDR3 in DNA: TGTGCCAGCAGCCTCGACTGGATCAGCTCCTACGAGCAGTACTTC.

This sequence joins TRBV4-3 and TRBJ2-3; 7 nucleotides align to TRBD2. Germline V gene data show CDR1 as LGHNA and CDR2 as YSLEER. V shed 4 bases, J shed 4 bases, and the junction held 14 bases outside the gene matches. This CDR3 region has 17 residues. The CDR3, as DNA: TGCGCCAGCAGCCCTAATTCCGGGACTACTCTCGCAGATACGCAGTATTTT. Translation gives CASSPNSGTTLADTQYF.

The chain employs TRBV2 and TRBJ1-1; D possibly corresponds to TRBD1 (5 bases). The V end lost 6 bases, the J end lost 6 bases, and 14 bases lay between the germline ends. CDR3 length equals 13 residues. Germline V gene sequence: CDR1 SNHLY, CDR2 FYNNEI. The CDR3 DNA is TGTGCCAGCAGCATGGACAAATTCGCTGAAGCTTTCTTT. Translating it yields CASSMDKFAEAFF.

The chain has TRBV14 and TRBJ2-7; 11 nucleotides agree with TRBD1. The CDR3 is 16 residues long. Germline loops: CDR1 SGHDN, CDR2 FVKESK. The junction had 9 bases not matched to a gene; V was cut back by 3 bases and J by 5 bases. This chain's CDR3 is CASSQTPGQGDHEQYF. CDR3 coding DNA: TGTGCCAGCAGCCAGACCCCGGGACAGGGGGACCACGAGCAGTACTTC.

This clone was observed once. The chain has TRBV7-3 and TRBJ2-7; no clear D gene. Germline V gives CDR1 SGHTA, CDR2 FQGTGA. The CDR3 is 15 amino acids. V dropped 1 base and J dropped 0 bases, with 10 bases sitting between them. CDR3 region: CASSLIREPSYEQYF. The CDR3 DNA sequence: TGTGCCAGCAGCTTAATCCGTGAGCCCTCCTACGAGCAGTACTTC.

This clone occurred once. The chain is built from TRBV5-6 and TRBJ1-5; D might be TRBD1 (5 bases). This CDR3 has 13 residues. Trimming removed 5 bases at V and 3 bases at J, with 9 bases between. The germline V gene encodes CDR1 SGHDT and CDR2 YYEEEE. The CDR3 nucleotides are TGTGCCAGCAGTCAAGGGGACAATCAGCCCCAGCATTTT. Encoded protein: CASSQGDNQPQHF.

This clone was seen more than once but under ten times. The chain is built from TRBV15 and TRBJ2-2, with D unclear. From germline, CDR1 is LNHNV and CDR2 YYDKDF (reference sequence). The CDR3 runs to 17 residues. The ends were cut back, 0 bases at V and 1 base at J, with 12 bases in the middle. Here the CDR3 DNA reads TGTGCCACCAGCAGAGATTTAGGCAGGCTGAACACCGGGGAGCTGTTTTTT. Protein: CATSRDLGRLNTGELFF.

The chain links TRBV11-2 to TRBJ2-5; D unclear. Between the trimmed V and J ends, which lost 2 bases and 5 bases, there was a span of 12 bases. Germline CDR1 and CDR2: SGHAT and FQNNGV. The CDR3 is 14 amino acids. The CDR3 protein is CASSLILAGETQYF. CDR3 nucleotides: TGTGCCAGCAGCTTAATCCTGGCCGGGGAGACCCAGTACTTC.